Below, 8 T cell receptor beta chains from the same sample are listed, as sequenced in a study of T cell responses to AZD1222 COVID-19 vaccine. Repertoires were generated with immunoSEQ multiplex PCR, while TCRdb's copy carries only in-frame clones and drops some. The table lists more than 110,000 clones, around 90% of them singletons. This specimen consisted of peripheral blood, obtained 28 days after the second AZD1222 dose. Receptor source: an adult who received the AZD1222 COVID-19 vaccine.

The chain recombines TRBV11-3 with TRBJ2-1, with D unresolved. Germline V gene sequence: CDR1 SGHNT, CDR2 YENEEA. Trimming shortened V by 0 bases and J by 10 bases, and 7 bases separated the two germline ends. This CDR3 is 12 amino acids long. CDR3 in amino acids: CASSLDGREQFF. For the CDR3, the DNA is TGTGCCAGCAGCTTAGATGGCCGCGAGCAGTTCTTC.

This rearrangement joins TRBV28 to TRBJ2-7; D remains unclear. V was trimmed by 3 bases and J by 0 bases, leaving 6 bases between them. The CDR3 is made up of 13 amino acids. The germline CDR1 and CDR2 sequences are MDHEN and SYDVKM. CDR3 amino acids: CASSFATSYEQYF. Here the CDR3 DNA reads TGTGCCAGCAGTTTTGCTACCTCCTACGAGCAGTACTTC.

This clone was counted once. The chain combines TRBV7-8 with TRBJ1-2; TRBD1 matches 7 bases. This CDR3 has 15 residues. Germline values: CDR1 SGHVS, CDR2 FQNEAQ. The J segment lost 2 bases and the V segment lost 5 bases, leaving 8 bases of the junction unmatched. The CDR3, as DNA: TGTGCCAGCAGCCCCCGGACAGGACTAAACTATGGCTACACCTTC. As protein: CASSPRTGLNYGYTF.

This clone was seen just once. The chain employs TRBV4-1 and TRBJ2-1; TRBD2 agrees at 9 bases. The V segment lost 4 bases and the J segment 7 bases; nucleotides outside the gene matches: 11. Germline V gene data show CDR1 as MGHRA and CDR2 as YSYEKL. This CDR3 is 16 amino acids long. For the CDR3, the DNA is TGCGCCAGCAGCCTGCTCGGTAGCGGGGGTTGGAATGAGCAGTTCTTC. Translation: CASSLLGSGGWNEQFF.

CDR3 amino acids: CASSQQGRGQPQHF. The CDR3 DNA is TGTGCCAGCAGTCAACAGGGGAGAGGTCAGCCCCAGCATTTT. This chain joins TRBV6-5 and TRBJ1-5, with 7 bases lining up with TRBD1. There are 14 residues in the CDR3. Germline V gene lookup returns CDR1 MNHEY and CDR2 SVGAGI. V was pared by 5 bases and J by 6 bases, with 7 bases of the junction left unmatched.

The J gene is TRBJ2-1, the V gene TRBV7-6, with D tentatively TRBD2 (6 bases). The CDR3 spans 16 residues. Between the trimmed V and J ends, which lost 3 bases and 6 bases, there was a span of 18 bases. From germline, CDR1 is SGHVS and CDR2 FNYEAQ. As DNA, the CDR3 is TGTGCCAGCAGCTTTGACGGGAGTCCGGGTCGCAATGAGCAGTTCTTC. This codes for CASSFDGSPGRNEQFF.

The CDR3 region has the DNA TGTGCCAGCAGTCTAGACAGTGGCCATGAGAGGAAACTGTTTTTT. As protein: CASSLDSGHERKLFF. The chain joins TRBV13 to TRBJ1-4, with D maybe TRBD1 (5 bases). The length of the CDR3 is 15 residues. Trimming took 6 bases from V and 11 from J, leaving 22 bases between them. The germline gives CDR1 PRHDT, CDR2 FYEKMQ (reference sequence). Looking up the rest from reference TRBV13 and TRBJ1-4 gives the full variable domain: AAGVIQSPRHLIKEKRETATLKCYPIPRHDTVYWYQQGPGQDPQFLISFYEKMQSDKGSIPDRFSAQQFSDYHSELNMSSLELGDSALYFCASSLDSGHERKLFFGSGTQLSVL.

This clone was seen once. The V and J genes are TRBV5-1 and TRBJ2-1, with 7 bases aligning to TRBD1. CDR3 length equals 15 residues. The germline V gene encodes CDR1 SGHRS and CDR2 YFSETQ. V was clipped by 1 base and J by 7 bases; unmatched bases: 8. In nucleotides, the CDR3 is TGCGCCAGCAGCTTGAGGGGGCTCCTCGAAAATGAGCAGTTCTTC. Protein: CASSLRGLLENEQFF. The complete variable domain, with remaining parts taken from reference TRBV5-1 and TRBJ2-1, reads KAGVTQTPRYLIKTRGQQVTLSCSPISGHRSVSWYQQTPGQGLQFLFEYFSETQRNKGNFPGRFSGRQFSNSRSEMNVSTLELGDSALYLCASSLRGLLENEQFFGPGTRLTVL.